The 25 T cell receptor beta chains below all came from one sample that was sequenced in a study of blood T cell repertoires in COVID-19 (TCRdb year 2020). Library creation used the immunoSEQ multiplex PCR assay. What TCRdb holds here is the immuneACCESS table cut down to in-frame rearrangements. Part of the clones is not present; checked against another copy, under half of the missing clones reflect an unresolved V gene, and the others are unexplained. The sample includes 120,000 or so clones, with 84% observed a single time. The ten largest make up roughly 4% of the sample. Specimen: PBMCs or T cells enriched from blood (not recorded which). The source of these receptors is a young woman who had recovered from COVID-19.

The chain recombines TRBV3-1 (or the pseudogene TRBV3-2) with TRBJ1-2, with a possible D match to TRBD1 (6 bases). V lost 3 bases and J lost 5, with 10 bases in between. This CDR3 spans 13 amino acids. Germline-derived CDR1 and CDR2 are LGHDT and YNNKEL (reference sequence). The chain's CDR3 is CASSQGAGYGYTF. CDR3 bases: TGTGCCAGCAGCCAGGGGGCAGGATATGGCTACACCTTC.

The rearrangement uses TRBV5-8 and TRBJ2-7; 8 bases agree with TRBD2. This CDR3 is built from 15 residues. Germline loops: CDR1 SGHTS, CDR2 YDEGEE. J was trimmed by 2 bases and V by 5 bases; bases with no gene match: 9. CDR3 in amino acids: CASRGSGIAAYEQYF. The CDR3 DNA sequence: TGTGCCAGCAGGGGTAGCGGGATAGCAGCCTACGAGCAGTACTTC.

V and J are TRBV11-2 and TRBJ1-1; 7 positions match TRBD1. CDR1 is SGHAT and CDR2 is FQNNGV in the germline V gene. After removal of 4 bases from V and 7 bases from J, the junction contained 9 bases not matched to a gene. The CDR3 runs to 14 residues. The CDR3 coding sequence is TGTGCCAGCAGCTCGGTGACAGGGAAGGATGAAGCTTTCTTT. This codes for CASSSVTGKDEAFF.

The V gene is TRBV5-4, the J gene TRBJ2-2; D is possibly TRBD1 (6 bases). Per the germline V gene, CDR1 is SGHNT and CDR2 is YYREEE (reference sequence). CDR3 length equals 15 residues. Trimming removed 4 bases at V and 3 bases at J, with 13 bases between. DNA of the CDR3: TGTGCCAGCAGCCTCCGGGACATTGACACCGGGGAGCTGTTTTTT. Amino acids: CASSLRDIDTGELFF.

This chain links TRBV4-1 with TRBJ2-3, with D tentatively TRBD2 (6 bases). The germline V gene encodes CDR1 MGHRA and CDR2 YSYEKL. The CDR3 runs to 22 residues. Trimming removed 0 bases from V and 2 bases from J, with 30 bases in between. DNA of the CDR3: TGCGCCAGCAGCCAAGATACCCCCTCGACTAGGTTAGCGGCCTTCTCCACAGATACGCAGTATTTT. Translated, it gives CASSQDTPSTRLAAFSTDTQYF.

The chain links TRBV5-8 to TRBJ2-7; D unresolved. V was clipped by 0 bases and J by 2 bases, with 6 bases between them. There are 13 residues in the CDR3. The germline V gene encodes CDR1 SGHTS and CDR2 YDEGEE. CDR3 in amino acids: CASSLDTAYEQYF. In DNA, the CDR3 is TGTGCCAGCAGCTTGGATACGGCCTACGAGCAGTACTTC.

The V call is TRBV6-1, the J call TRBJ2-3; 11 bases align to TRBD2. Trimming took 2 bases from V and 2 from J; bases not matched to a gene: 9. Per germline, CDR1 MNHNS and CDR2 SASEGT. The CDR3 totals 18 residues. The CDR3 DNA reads TGTGCCAGCAGTGAATGGGGACTAGCGGATCAAGCCACAGATACGCAGTATTTT. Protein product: CASSEWGLADQATDTQYF.

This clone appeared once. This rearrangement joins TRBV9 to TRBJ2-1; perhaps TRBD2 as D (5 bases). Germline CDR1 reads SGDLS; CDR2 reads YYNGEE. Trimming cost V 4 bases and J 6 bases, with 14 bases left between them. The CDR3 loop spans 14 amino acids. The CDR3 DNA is TGTGCCAGCAGCCCCGGGCTAGCAGGCAATGAGCAGTTCTTC. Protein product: CASSPGLAGNEQFF.

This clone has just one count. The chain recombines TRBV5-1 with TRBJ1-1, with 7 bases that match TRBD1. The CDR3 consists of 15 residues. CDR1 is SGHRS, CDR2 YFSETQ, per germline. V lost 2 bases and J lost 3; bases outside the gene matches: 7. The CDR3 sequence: CASSLRQGWDTEAFF. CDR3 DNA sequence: TGCGCCAGCAGCTTAAGACAGGGCTGGGACACTGAAGCTTTCTTT.

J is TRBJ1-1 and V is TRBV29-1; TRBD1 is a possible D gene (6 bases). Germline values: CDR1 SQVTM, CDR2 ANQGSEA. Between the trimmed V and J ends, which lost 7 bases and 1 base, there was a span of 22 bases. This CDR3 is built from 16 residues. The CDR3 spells CSAANSGGHGNTEAFF. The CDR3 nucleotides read TGCAGCGCAGCTAACTCGGGGGGGCATGGGAACACTGAAGCTTTCTTT.

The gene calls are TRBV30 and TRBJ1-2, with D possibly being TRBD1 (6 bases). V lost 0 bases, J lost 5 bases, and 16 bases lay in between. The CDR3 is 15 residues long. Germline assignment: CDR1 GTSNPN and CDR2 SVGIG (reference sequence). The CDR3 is CAWSVRGGPSYGYTF. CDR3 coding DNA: TGTGCCTGGAGTGTACGTGGGGGCCCCTCTTATGGCTACACCTTC.

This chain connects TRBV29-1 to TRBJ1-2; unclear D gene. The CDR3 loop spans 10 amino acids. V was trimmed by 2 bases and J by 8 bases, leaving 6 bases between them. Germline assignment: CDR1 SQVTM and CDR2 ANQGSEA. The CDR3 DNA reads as TGCAGCGTTGAAAGGGAGGGCTACACCTTC. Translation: CSVEREGYTF. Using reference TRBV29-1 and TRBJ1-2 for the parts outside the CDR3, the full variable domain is SAVISQKPSRDICQRGTSLTIQCQVDSQVTMMFWYRQQPGQSLTLIATANQGSEATYESGFVIDKFPISRPNLTFSTLTVSNMSPEDSSIYLCSVEREGYTFGSGTRLTVV.

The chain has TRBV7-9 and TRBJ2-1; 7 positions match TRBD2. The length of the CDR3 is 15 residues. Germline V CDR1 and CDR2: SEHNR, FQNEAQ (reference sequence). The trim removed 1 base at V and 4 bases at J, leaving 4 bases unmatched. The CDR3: CASSLEAGVYNEQFF. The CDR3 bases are TGTGCCAGCAGCTTAGAGGCGGGAGTTTACAATGAGCAGTTCTTC.

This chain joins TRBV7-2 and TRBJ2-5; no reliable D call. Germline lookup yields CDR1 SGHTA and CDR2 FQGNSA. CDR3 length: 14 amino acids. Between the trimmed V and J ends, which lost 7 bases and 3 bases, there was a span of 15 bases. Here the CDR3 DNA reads TGTGCCAGCACCACAGACATTTACGAAGAGACCCAGTACTTC. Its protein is CASTTDIYEETQYF.

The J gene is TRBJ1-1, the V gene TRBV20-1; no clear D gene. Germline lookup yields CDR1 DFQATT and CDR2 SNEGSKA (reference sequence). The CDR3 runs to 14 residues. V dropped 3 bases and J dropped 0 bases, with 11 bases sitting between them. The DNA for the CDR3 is TGCAGTGCTAGTGCAGGCAACATGAACACTGAAGCTTTCTTT. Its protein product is CSASAGNMNTEAFF.

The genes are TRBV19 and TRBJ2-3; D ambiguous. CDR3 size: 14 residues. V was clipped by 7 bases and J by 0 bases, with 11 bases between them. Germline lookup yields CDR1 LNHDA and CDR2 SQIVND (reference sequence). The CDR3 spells CASKEITSTDTQYF. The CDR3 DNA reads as TGTGCCAGTAAGGAGATAACAAGCACAGATACGCAGTATTTT.

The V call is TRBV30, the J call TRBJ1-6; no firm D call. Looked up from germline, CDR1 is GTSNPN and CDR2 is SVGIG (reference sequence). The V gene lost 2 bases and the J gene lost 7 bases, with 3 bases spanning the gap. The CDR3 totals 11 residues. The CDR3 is CAWSRNSPLHF. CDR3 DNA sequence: TGTGCCTGGAGTCGGAATTCACCCCTCCACTTT.

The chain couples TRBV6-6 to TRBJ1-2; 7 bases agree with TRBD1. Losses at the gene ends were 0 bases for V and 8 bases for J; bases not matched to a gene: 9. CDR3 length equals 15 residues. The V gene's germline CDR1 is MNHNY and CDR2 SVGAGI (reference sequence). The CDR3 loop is CASSYSGTAPSGYTF. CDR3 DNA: TGTGCCAGCAGTTACTCAGGGACAGCTCCTTCGGGCTACACCTTC.

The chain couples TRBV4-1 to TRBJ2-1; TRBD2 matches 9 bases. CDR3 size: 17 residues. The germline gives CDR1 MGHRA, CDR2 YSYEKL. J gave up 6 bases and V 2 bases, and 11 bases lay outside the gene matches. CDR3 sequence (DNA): TGCGCCAGCAGCCAACCTAACCCGGGACTAGCCGGCAATGAGCAGTTCTTC. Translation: CASSQPNPGLAGNEQFF.

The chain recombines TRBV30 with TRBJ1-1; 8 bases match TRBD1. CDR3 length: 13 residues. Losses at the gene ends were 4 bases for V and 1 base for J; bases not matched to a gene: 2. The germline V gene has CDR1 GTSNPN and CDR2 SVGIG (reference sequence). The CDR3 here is CAWTDRGNTEAFF. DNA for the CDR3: TGTGCCTGGACTGACAGGGGGAACACTGAAGCTTTCTTT. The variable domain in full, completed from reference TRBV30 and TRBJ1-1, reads SQTIHQWPATLVQPVGSPLSLECTVEGTSNPNLYWYRQAAGRGLQLLFYSVGIGQISSEVPQNLSASRPQDRQFILSSKKLLLSDSGFYLCAWTDRGNTEAFFGQGTRLTVV.

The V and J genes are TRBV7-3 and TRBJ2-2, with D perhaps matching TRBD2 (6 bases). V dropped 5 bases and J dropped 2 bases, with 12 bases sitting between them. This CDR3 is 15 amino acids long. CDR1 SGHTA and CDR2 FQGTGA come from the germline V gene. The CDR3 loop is CASSGGGFNTGELFF. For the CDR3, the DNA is TGTGCCAGCAGCGGAGGAGGGTTTAACACCGGGGAGCTGTTTTTT.

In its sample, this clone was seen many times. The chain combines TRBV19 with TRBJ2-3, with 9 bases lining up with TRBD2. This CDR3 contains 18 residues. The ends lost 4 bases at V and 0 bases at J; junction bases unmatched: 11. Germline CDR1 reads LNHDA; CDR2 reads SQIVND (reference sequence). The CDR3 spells CASSNPSGVLPSTDTQYF. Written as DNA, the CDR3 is TGTGCCAGTAGTAATCCTAGCGGGGTTCTCCCTAGCACAGATACGCAGTATTTT.

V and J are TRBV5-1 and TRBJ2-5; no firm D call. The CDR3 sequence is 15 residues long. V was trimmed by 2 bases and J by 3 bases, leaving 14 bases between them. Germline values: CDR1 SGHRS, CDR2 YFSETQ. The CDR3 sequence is CASSLVGYPEETQYF. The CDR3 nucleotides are TGCGCCAGCAGCTTAGTCGGGTACCCGGAAGAGACCCAGTACTTC.

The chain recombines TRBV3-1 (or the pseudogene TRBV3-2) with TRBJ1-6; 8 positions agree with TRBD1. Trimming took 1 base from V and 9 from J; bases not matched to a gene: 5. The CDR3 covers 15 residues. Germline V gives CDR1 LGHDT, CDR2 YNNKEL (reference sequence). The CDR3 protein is CASSQGGTGGSPLHF. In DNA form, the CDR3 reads TGTGCCAGCAGCCAAGGAGGAACAGGGGGTTCACCCCTCCACTTT.

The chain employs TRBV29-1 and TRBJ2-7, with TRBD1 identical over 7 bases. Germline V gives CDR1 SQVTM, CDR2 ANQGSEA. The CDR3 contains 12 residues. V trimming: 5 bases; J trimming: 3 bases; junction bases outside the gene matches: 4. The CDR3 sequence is CSVQTGRYEQYF. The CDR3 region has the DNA TGCAGCGTTCAGACAGGGCGCTACGAGCAGTACTTC.